This T cell receptor (beta chain) was recorded in a study of blood T cell repertoires in COVID-19 (dated by TCRdb to 2020 to 2021). About the full investigation: Collaborator samples came from the United States, Italy and Spain and covered acute and convalescent phases of COVID-19. Where available, HLA class I and class II types were taken from metadata supplied by the sample provider and were not determined by assay-based typing. The prospective study material was composed of cDNA or gDNA derived from T cells, B-cell-depleted T cells, or PBMCs. Sample metadata almost always included a de-identified subject ID, COVID-19 status, age in years and sex. Subjects who had been exposed to COVID-19, were actively infected with it, or had recovered from it provided the deeply sampled blood TCRbeta repertoires that made up the dataset. The samples were drawn from two sources: the first 160 participants of the ongoing ImmuneRACE study, and 1,200 or so subjects contributed by 6 global collaborators. The repertoires were released in a freely available public database intended as a resource for research on the immune response to SARS-CoV-2.

Paper-wide results and their limitations: The amount of clinical and demographic metadata varied by source and participant and was provided uncurated.

Collaborating institutions collected whole blood in K2EDTA tubes following their own protocols. For TCRbeta analysis, collaborators shipped samples in one of three forms: frozen whole blood, isolated PBMCs, or DNA extracted from either of those sample types. TCRbeta CDR3 regions were amplified from genomic DNA using the immunoSEQ Assay, a bias-controlled multiplex PCR. Processing in the source paper ran as follows. The number of nucleated cells in each sample was estimated by amplification of reference gene primers within the assay. Sequence reads were collapsed and filtered to measure the absolute abundance of every unique TCRbeta CDR3 rearrangement. For each sample, productive Simpson clonality was calculated as the square root of Simpson's diversity index across productive rearrangements. TCRdb re-hosts the immuneACCESS table, in-frame sequences only. Its copies lack some clones; in the studies checked, an unresolved V gene accounts for under half of them, and the cause for the rest is not known. The DNA gave D and trimming, while V, J and clone size come from that table. In this sample the table shows about 44,000 clones, approximately 79% of which occur a single time. 40% to 55% of the sample goes to the ten largest clones.

Turning to this clone: Its target antigen remains unknown. Base qualities are not provided; no much larger clone lies one nucleotide away.

The CDR3 contains 16 residues, cysteine and phenylalanine counted. Here the CDR3 DNA is all that survives: 48 bases in frame from base 1. V is reduced by 1 base and J by 1 base, leaving a spacing of 11 bases between them. CDR1 and CDR2 are read off the germline V gene as MDHEN and SYDVKM. The TCR was taken from a human donor in a cohort sampled during active COVID-19. The rearranged segments are TRBV28 and TRBJ2-1; a tentative D match to TRBD1 spans 6 bases. The sequenced sample consisted of peripheral blood. The CDR3 here reads CASSLSGQGSYNEQFF. The DNA reads as follows: TGTGCCAGCAGTTTATCAGGGCAGGGGTCCTACAATGAGCAGTTCTTC.